These 9 T cell receptor beta chains share one sample of origin, sequenced in a study of CD8+CD57+ T cells in acquired aplastic anemia. For CDR3 and TCR beta VDJ profiling, genomic DNA was the template used. A single record per CDR3 protein comes from TCRdb applying MiXCR to the reads. The data hold some 200,000 distinct CDR3 sequences, with approximately 48% observed a single time. Before being chosen for sequencing, patients had shown CD8+CD57+ cell expansion by flow cytometry. The specimen sequenced was sorted CD4+, CD8+, or CD8+CD57+ T cells (not recorded which) from PBMCs. These receptors all come from a human donor with aplastic anemia.

The chain joins TRBV10-3 to TRBJ2-1; 14 bases line up with TRBD2. Per germline, CDR1 ENHRY and CDR2 SYGVKD. This CDR3 contains 16 residues. Losses at the gene ends were 9 bases for V and 0 bases for J; bases not matched to a gene: 4. The CDR3 sequence: CAIGTSGGPSYNEQFF. The CDR3 bases are TGTGCCATTGGGACTAGCGGGGGACCCTCCTACAATGAGCAGTTCTTC.

The V gene is TRBV19, the J gene TRBJ1-5, with D tentatively TRBD1 (6 bases). CDR1 LNHDA and CDR2 SQIVND come from the germline V gene (reference sequence). V lost 7 bases to trimming and J lost 6 bases, with 13 bases between them. The CDR3 runs to 13 residues. The CDR3 region is CASMMGALQPQHF. The CDR3 nucleotides are TGTGCCAGTATGATGGGGGCCCTTCAGCCCCAGCATTTT.

This sequence joins TRBV7-9 and TRBJ2-5; D is undetermined. CDR1 and CDR2 from the germline V gene are SEHNR and FQNEAQ (reference sequence). Trimming left V 0 bases short and J 5 bases short, with 13 bases between. The CDR3 is 15 amino acids. Here the CDR3 reads CASSLAMDEAETQYF. The DNA of the CDR3 is TGTGCCAGCAGCTTAGCGATGGATGAGGCGGAGACCCAGTACTTC.

About this clonotype: Being one base from a much bigger clone, this may be a read error. The V and J genes are TRBV3-1 and TRBJ2-3; D is uncertain. CDR1 and CDR2 (germline): LGHDT, YNNKEL (reference sequence). This CDR3 contains 12 residues. The CDR3 sequence is CAGSTAPDTQYF. The CDR3 DNA reads as TGTGCCGGCAGCACAGCCCCAGATACGCAGTATTTT.

This chain joins TRBV6-5 and TRBJ2-7; no firm D call. This CDR3 comprises 15 residues. The V and J ends lost 2 bases and 0 bases respectively, with 11 bases between them. Germline V lookup: CDR1 MNHEY, CDR2 SVGAGI. The CDR3 reads CASSYDLQSSYEQYV. In DNA, the CDR3 is TGTGCCAGCAGTTACGACCTCCAGAGCTCCTACGAGCAGTACGTC.

The V call is TRBV7-9, the J call TRBJ1-4; D ambiguous. The ends were cut back, 4 bases at V and 2 bases at J, with 5 bases in the middle. The CDR3 covers 13 residues. Germline V lookup: CDR1 SEHNR, CDR2 FQNEAQ (reference sequence). DNA for the CDR3: TGTGCCAGCAGCTCCGGGACTAATGAAAAACTGTTTTTT. Its protein product is CASSSGTNEKLFF.

This clonotype showed up just a few times. The chain combines TRBV5-1 with TRBJ2-7; D is undetermined. Germline CDR1 reads SGHRS; CDR2 reads YFSETQ. This CDR3 comprises 13 residues. V dropped 7 bases and J dropped 5 bases, with 16 bases sitting between them. The CDR3 sequence is CASGFSSKDEQYF. Here the CDR3 DNA reads TGCGCCAGCGGGTTTAGCTCTAAGGACGAGCAGTACTTC.

This clonotype was counted ten times or more. The chain is built from TRBV6-6 and TRBJ2-7; TRBD1 might be the D (5 bases). The CDR3 has 15 amino acids. Trimming took off 0 bases at V and 3 bases at J, with 12 bases between the two ends. CDR1 and CDR2 from the germline V gene are MNHNY and SVGAGI (reference sequence). The CDR3 DNA is TGTGCCAGCAGTTACTCGATCAGGGTCCGCTACGAGCAGTACTTC. Amino acid sequence: CASSYSIRVRYEQYF.

Notes on this clonotype: At one end the junction does not follow the germline gene, possibly because of a read error. The CDR3 spells CAISFLAGGETQYF. The DNA of the CDR3 is TGTGCCATCAGCTTTCTTGCGGGAGGAGAGACCCAGTACTTC. V and J are TRBV7-9 and TRBJ2-5, with 8 nucleotides matching TRBD2. CDR1 and CDR2 (germline): SEHNR, FQNEAQ (reference sequence). The CDR3 length is 14 residues.